The next 19 T cell receptor beta chains were all read from a single sample in a study of T cell responses to AZD1222 COVID-19 vaccine. Clones were read by immunoSEQ multiplex PCR, and TCRdb kept only the in-frame ones, dropping some. The sample records 180,000 or so clones, about nine tenths being singletons. Sequenced material: peripheral blood, taken 28 days after the second AZD1222 dose. The receptors stem from an adult who received the AZD1222 COVID-19 vaccine.

The chain recombines TRBV6-5 with TRBJ1-2, with D possibly matching TRBD1 (6 bases). Germline loops: CDR1 MNHEY, CDR2 SVGAGI. The ends were cut back, 6 bases at V and 8 bases at J, with 13 bases in the middle. The CDR3 has 12 residues. CDR3: CASRYQGYGYTF. As DNA, the CDR3 is TGTGCCAGCAGATACCAGGGGTACGGCTACACCTTC.

The chain carries TRBV29-1 and TRBJ1-2, with 7 bases aligning to TRBD1. V shed 6 bases and J 7 bases; nucleotides not matched to a gene: 11. The CDR3 sequence is 13 residues long. Germline lookup yields CDR1 SQVTM and CDR2 ANQGSEA. CDR3 in amino acids: CSVDRQGEGGYTF. CDR3 nucleotide sequence: TGCAGCGTAGATAGACAGGGTGAGGGTGGCTACACCTTC.

The chain links TRBV6-6 to TRBJ1-6, with 8 positions matching TRBD1. The CDR3 consists of 17 residues. CDR1 is MNHNY, CDR2 SVGAGI, per germline (reference sequence). The V segment lost 5 bases and the J segment 1 base; nucleotides outside the gene matches: 7. DNA for the CDR3: TGTGCCAGCAGTCCTGGACAGGGAAGGTCCTATAATTCACCCCTCCACTTT. It codes for CASSPGQGRSYNSPLHF.

This chain uses TRBV4-2 with TRBJ2-5; 9 bases are a match to TRBD2. The germline gives CDR1 LGHNA, CDR2 YNFKEQ. V was pared by 10 bases and J by 1 base, with 10 bases of the junction left unmatched. The CDR3 contains 15 residues. CDR3 sequence reads: CATAPGGGAQETQYF. The DNA of the CDR3 is TGTGCCACCGCCCCGGGCGGGGGGGCCCAAGAGACCCAGTACTTC.

This chain joins TRBV27 and TRBJ1-4; D not resolved. From germline, CDR1 is MNHEY and CDR2 SMNVEV (reference sequence). With 5 bases removed from V and 8 bases from J, the gap between germline ends came to 18 bases. The CDR3 totals 15 residues. Here the CDR3 reads CASSPLLDGWEKLFF. DNA of the CDR3: TGTGCCAGCAGTCCCTTATTGGACGGATGGGAAAAACTGTTTTTT. Complete variable domain (other parts from reference TRBV27 and TRBJ1-4): EAQVTQNPRYLITVTGKKLTVTCSQNMNHEYMSWYRQDPGLGLRQIYYSMNVEVTDKGDVPEGYKVSRKEKRNFPLILESPSPNQTSLYFCASSPLLDGWEKLFFGSGTQLSVL.

The genes are TRBV7-2 and TRBJ1-5, with TRBD1 as a possible D gene (6 bases). CDR1 is SGHTA and CDR2 is FQGNSA in the germline V gene. The CDR3 totals 15 residues. Trimming took off 2 bases at V and 1 base at J, with 9 bases between the two ends. The CDR3 spells CASSLQGTSNQPQHF. CDR3 sequence (DNA): TGTGCCAGCAGCTTACAGGGGACAAGCAATCAGCCCCAGCATTTT.

The table lists this clone with a few counts. The chain uses TRBV4-2 and TRBJ1-1; a possible D gene is TRBD1 (6 bases). CDR1 and CDR2 (germline): LGHNA, YNFKEQ. The CDR3 contains 15 residues. V was trimmed by 2 bases and J by 5 bases, leaving 15 bases between them. The DNA of the CDR3 is TGTGCCAGCAGCCAAAAACAGGGAGGTGGGACTGAAGCTTTCTTT. This encodes CASSQKQGGGTEAFF.

The chain uses TRBV18 and TRBJ2-7; the match to TRBD1 covers 12 bases. The germline CDR1 and CDR2 sequences are KGHSH and LQKENI. J lost 4 bases, V lost 2 bases, and 9 bases had no gene match. There are 17 residues in the CDR3. The CDR3 sequence is CASSPIFPGQGAYEQYF. DNA of the CDR3: TGTGCCAGCTCACCAATTTTTCCGGGACAGGGGGCGTACGAGCAGTACTTC.

This clone was observed a single time. The chain carries TRBV11-3 and TRBJ2-6; possible D gene TRBD1, 6 bases. This CDR3 contains 18 residues. Trimming shortened V by 5 bases and J by 0 bases, and 17 bases separated the two germline ends. CDR1 is SGHNT and CDR2 is YENEEA in the germline V gene. The CDR3 region is CASSPLSDSSSGANVLTF. CDR3 nucleotide sequence: TGTGCCAGCAGCCCGCTTTCGGACAGTTCCTCTGGGGCCAACGTCCTGACTTTC.

The J gene is TRBJ1-2, the V gene TRBV21-1. TRBV21-1 is described as a pseudogene. The CDR3 is 16 amino acids. CDR3 in amino acids: CASSKREGTRPYGYTF. The CDR3 DNA follows: TGTGCCAGCAGCAAAAGAGAAGGTACACGTCCCTATGGCTACACCTTC.

This clone appeared once. The V gene is TRBV29-1, the J gene TRBJ2-1; D remains ambiguous. The length of the CDR3 is 12 residues. Deletions cut 7 bases from V and 3 bases from J, with 10 bases between. Looked up from germline, CDR1 is SQVTM and CDR2 is ANQGSEA. CDR3 sequence: CSARHVYNEQFF. Here the CDR3 DNA reads TGCAGCGCAAGACACGTCTACAATGAGCAGTTCTTC.

The rearrangement joins TRBV3-1 (or the pseudogene TRBV3-2) to TRBJ1-6; no definite D call. This CDR3 has 16 residues. Per the germline V gene, CDR1 is LGHDT and CDR2 is YNNKEL (reference sequence). V was pared by 3 bases and J by 5 bases, with 14 bases between. The CDR3 bases are TGTGCCAGCAGCCAGAGCCCCGGCGCCAATAATTCACCCCTCCACTTT. Translation gives CASSQSPGANNSPLHF.

The chain links TRBV20-1 to TRBJ2-3, with TRBD2 matching over 9 bases. Germline assignment: CDR1 DFQATT and CDR2 SNEGSKA (reference sequence). The CDR3 totals 17 residues. Trimming took 3 bases from V and 6 from J; bases not matched to a gene: 16. CDR3 in amino acids: CSASAATSGASLDTQYF. The CDR3 nucleotides read TGCAGTGCTAGTGCCGCGACTAGCGGAGCATCCCTGGATACGCAGTATTTT.

The V and J genes are TRBV27 and TRBJ1-5; D might be TRBD1 (5 bases). The CDR3 is 18 amino acids. The germline V gene has CDR1 MNHEY and CDR2 SMNVEV (reference sequence). The V gene lost 0 bases and the J gene lost 4 bases, with 19 bases spanning the gap. This CDR3 reads CASSLSLGGVAGNQPQHF. CDR3 DNA sequence: TGTGCCAGCAGTTTATCTTTAGGAGGGGTGGCTGGGAATCAGCCCCAGCATTTT.

The chain couples TRBV7-9 to TRBJ2-2; possible D gene TRBD1, 6 bases. The ends were cut back, 4 bases at V and 1 base at J, with 10 bases in the middle. Germline values: CDR1 SEHNR, CDR2 FQNEAQ (reference sequence). This CDR3 has 15 amino acids. CDR3 in amino acids: CASSSRDKNTGELFF. CDR3 nucleotide sequence: TGTGCCAGCAGCTCCCGGGACAAGAACACCGGGGAGCTGTTTTTT.

This chain uses TRBV6-5 with TRBJ2-7, with 10 bases fitting TRBD2. Looked up from germline, CDR1 is MNHEY and CDR2 is SVGAGI. The CDR3 covers 15 residues. The V and J ends lost 7 bases and 6 bases, in that order; junction bases with no gene match: 12. Here the CDR3 reads CASKGRAVAGGEQYF. The CDR3 coding sequence is TGTGCCAGCAAAGGAAGGGCAGTAGCGGGAGGCGAGCAGTACTTC.

The rearrangement uses TRBV7-9 and TRBJ1-4; TRBD1 matches 12 bases. Germline assignment: CDR1 SEHNR and CDR2 FQNEAQ (reference sequence). There are 16 residues in the CDR3. V lost 5 bases to trimming and J lost 6 bases; unmatched junction nucleotides: 7. CDR3: CASSDGTGGLHEKLFF. DNA for the CDR3: TGTGCCAGCAGCGACGGGACAGGGGGCCTGCATGAAAAACTGTTTTTT.

This sequence joins TRBV5-1 and TRBJ1-6; D is undetermined. Germline-derived CDR1 and CDR2 are SGHRS and YFSETQ. V was shortened by 1 base and J by 6 bases, with 17 bases between the two germline ends. The CDR3 has 17 residues. The CDR3 nucleotides read TGCGCCAGCAGCTTGACCTCTGGAGGGATTGCTAATTCACCCCTCCACTTT. This gives the protein CASSLTSGGIANSPLHF.

This sequence joins TRBV28 and TRBJ1-6; possible D gene TRBD1, 6 bases. Trimming removed 3 bases at V and 5 bases at J, with 11 bases between. The CDR3 has 15 residues. Germline V lookup: CDR1 MDHEN, CDR2 SYDVKM. The CDR3, as DNA: TGTGCCAGCAGTTTGCGGGGGGCGGATAATTCACCCCTCCACTTT. This translates into CASSLRGADNSPLHF.